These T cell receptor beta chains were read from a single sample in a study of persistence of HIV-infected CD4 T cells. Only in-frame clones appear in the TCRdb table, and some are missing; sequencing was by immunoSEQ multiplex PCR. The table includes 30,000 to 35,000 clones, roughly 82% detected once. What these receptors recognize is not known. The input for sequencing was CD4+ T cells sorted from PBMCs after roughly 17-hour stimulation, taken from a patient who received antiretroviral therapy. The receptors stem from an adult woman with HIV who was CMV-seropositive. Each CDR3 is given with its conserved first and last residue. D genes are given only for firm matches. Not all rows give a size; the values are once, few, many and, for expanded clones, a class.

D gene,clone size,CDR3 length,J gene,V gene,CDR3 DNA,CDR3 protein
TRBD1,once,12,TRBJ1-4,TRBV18,TGTGCCACTAGGGGGCGGATTGAAAAACTGTTTTTT,CATRGRIEKLFF
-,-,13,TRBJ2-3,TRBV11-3,TGTGCCAGCAGCTTAGGAATATCAGATACGCAGTATTTT,CASSLGISDTQYF
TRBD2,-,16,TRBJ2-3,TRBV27,TGTGCCAGCAGTTACCAGCGGGGGGTCCGCACAGATACGCAGTATTTT,CASSYQRGVRTDTQYF
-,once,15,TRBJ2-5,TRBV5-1,TGCGCCAGCAGTCGATCGGGTTCGGGTCAAGAGACCCAGTACTTC,CASSRSGSGQETQYF
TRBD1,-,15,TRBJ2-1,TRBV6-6,TGTGCCAGCAGTTACTCGGCAGGGGGAAGCGATGAGCAGTTCTTC,CASSYSAGGSDEQFF
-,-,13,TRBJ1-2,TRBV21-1,TGTGCCAGCAGCAACAAGACAGTTTGCGGCTACACCTTC,CASSNKTVCGYTF
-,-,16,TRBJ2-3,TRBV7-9,TGTGCCAGCAGCGCAATTGGGGGTTATCAAACAGATACGCAGTATTTT,CASSAIGGYQTDTQYF
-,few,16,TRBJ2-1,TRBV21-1,TGTGCCAGCAGCAAAGAGGGGGGTCCTTATTACAATGAGCAGTTCTTC,CASSKEGGPYYNEQFF
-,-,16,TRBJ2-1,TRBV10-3,TGTGCCATCAGTGGCCCGGGACTCAAGGTCCACAATGAGCAGTTCTTC,CAISGPGLKVHNEQFF
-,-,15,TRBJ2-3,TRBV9,TGTGCCAGCAGCGTCGGACACACGCAGGGAGATACGCAGTATTTT,CASSVGHTQGDTQYF
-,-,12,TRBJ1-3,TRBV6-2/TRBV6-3,TGTGCCAGCAGCCTCCTGAGAAACACCATATATTTT,CASSLLRNTIYF
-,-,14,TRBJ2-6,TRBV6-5,TGTGCCAGCTTTGAACTCTGGGGGGCCAACGTCCTGACTTTC,CASFELWGANVLTF
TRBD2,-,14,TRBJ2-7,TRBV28,TGTGCCAGCAGTTTGGGCGGGAGGGCCTACGAGCAGTACTTC,CASSLGGRAYEQYF
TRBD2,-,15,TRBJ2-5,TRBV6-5,TGTGCCAGTCGATCTAGCGGGAGTCTGGGGGAGACCCAGTACTTC,CASRSSGSLGETQYF
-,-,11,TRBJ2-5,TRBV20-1,TGCAGTGCTAGTGGGCAGAAGACCCAGTACTTC,CSASGQKTQYF
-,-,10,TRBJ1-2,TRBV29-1,TGCAGCGTAGACGGCTATGGCTACACCTTC,CSVDGYGYTF
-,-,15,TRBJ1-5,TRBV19,TGTGCCAGTAGTCTCCAGGGATATAGCAATCAGCCCCAGCATTTT,CASSLQGYSNQPQHF
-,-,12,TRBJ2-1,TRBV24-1,TGTGCCACCAGTGATACGAGGGATGAGCAGTTCTTC,CATSDTRDEQFF
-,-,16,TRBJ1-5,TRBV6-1,TGTGCCAGCAGTGAAGACCTCTTTCAGGGAAATCAGCCCCAGCATTTT,CASSEDLFQGNQPQHF
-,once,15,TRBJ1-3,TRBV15,TGTGCCACCAGCAGAGATTTCAAGGGTGGAAACACCATATATTTT,CATSRDFKGGNTIYF
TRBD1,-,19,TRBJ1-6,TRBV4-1,TGCGCCAGCAGCCAAGAGGGGAGACAGGGGAGCTCCTATAATTCACCCCTCCACTTT,CASSQEGRQGSSYNSPLHF
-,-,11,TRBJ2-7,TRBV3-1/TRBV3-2,TGTGCCAGCAGCCAATATCTCGAGCAGTACTTC,CASSQYLEQYF
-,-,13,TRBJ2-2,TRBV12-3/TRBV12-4,TGTGCCAGCAGGGGGAGTAACACCGGGGAGCTGTTTTTT,CASRGSNTGELFF
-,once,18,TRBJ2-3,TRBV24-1,TGTGCCACCAGTGATTTCCTAACAGGGGGGGCAGTGGCAGGTCCGCAGTATTTT,CATSDFLTGGAVAGPQYF
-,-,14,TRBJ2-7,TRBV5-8,TGTGCCAGCAGCTTGCACGGGAACTCCTACGAGCAGTACTTC,CASSLHGNSYEQYF